The 26 T cell receptor beta chains reported below all come from one sample, sequenced in a study of cytomegalovirus exposure and HLA in healthy donors. Data came from immunoSEQ multiplex PCR; TCRdb stores just in-frame clones and leaves some out. The data contain tens of thousands of clones, over 85% of them seen just once; the ten biggest clones take up about 3.9%. Source material: PBMCs. Receptors originate from a woman in her twenties or thirties in good health and CMV-seronegative.

V is TRBV6-5 and J is TRBJ2-7, with D possibly being TRBD1 (5 bases). Per the germline V gene, CDR1 is MNHEY and CDR2 is SVGAGI. The V and J ends lost 5 bases and 2 bases respectively, with 13 bases between them. The CDR3 extends over 14 amino acids. The CDR3 nucleotides read TGTGCCAGCAGTACCAGGGTGGACACCTACGAGCAGTACTTC. Its translation is CASSTRVDTYEQYF.

The chain uses TRBV7-8 and TRBJ1-5, with a weak D call TRBD1 (5 bases). V was clipped by 5 bases and J by 0 bases, with 14 bases between them. This CDR3 region has 16 residues. Germline V lookup: CDR1 SGHVS, CDR2 FQNEAQ. CDR3 amino acids: CASSRWGVISNQPQHF. CDR3 DNA: TGTGCCAGCAGCAGATGGGGGGTGATTAGCAATCAGCCCCAGCATTTT.

The rearrangement links TRBV29-1 to TRBJ2-1; D is unclear. The germline V and J ends were trimmed by 0 bases and 3 bases, with 9 bases remaining between them. This CDR3 comprises 14 residues. CDR1 is SQVTM, CDR2 ANQGSEA, per germline. This CDR3 is CSVEDPLSYNEQFF. The DNA of the CDR3 is TGCAGCGTTGAAGATCCGCTGAGCTACAATGAGCAGTTCTTC.

The rearrangement joins TRBV5-6 to TRBJ1-2; a possible D gene is TRBD1 (5 bases). In germline, CDR1 is SGHDT, CDR2 YYEEEE. The CDR3 sequence is 15 residues long. Trimming left V 5 bases short and J 0 bases short, with 14 bases between. The CDR3 spells CASRLTGHANYGYTF. CDR3 nucleotide sequence: TGTGCCAGCAGACTCACCGGACACGCTAACTATGGCTACACCTTC.

The chain employs TRBV9 and TRBJ2-5; 14 nucleotides align to TRBD2. CDR1 and CDR2 (germline): SGDLS, YYNGEE. This CDR3 spans 19 amino acids. The trim removed 0 bases at V and 1 base at J, leaving 8 bases unmatched. The CDR3 loop reads CASSVATSGRGSRQETQYF. The CDR3 bases are TGTGCCAGCAGCGTAGCGACTAGCGGGAGGGGGTCCCGCCAAGAGACCCAGTACTTC.

The chain is built from TRBV10-3 and TRBJ1-2; D unresolved. V was clipped by 10 bases and J by 2 bases, with 20 bases between them. The CDR3 is 15 residues long. Germline-derived CDR1 and CDR2 are ENHRY and SYGVKD. The CDR3 region has the DNA TGTGCCACCAAGCCCTCGGGATACGACAACTATGGCTACACCTTC. Amino acid sequence: CATKPSGYDNYGYTF.

This chain connects TRBV19 to TRBJ1-2; D unresolved. This CDR3 has 14 residues. Per germline, CDR1 LNHDA and CDR2 SQIVND (reference sequence). Trimming shortened V by 1 base and J by 5 bases, and 11 bases separated the two germline ends. CDR3 nucleotides: TGTGCCAGTAGTATAGTCGGGGTTGGGTATGGCTACACCTTC. Translation gives CASSIVGVGYGYTF.

V gene TRBV18 combines with J gene TRBJ2-7; 7 positions agree with TRBD1. Looked up from germline, CDR1 is KGHSH and CDR2 is LQKENI. The length of the CDR3 is 15 residues. V dropped 3 bases and J dropped 1; count of bases not matched to a gene: 6. CDR3 DNA: TGTGCCAGCTCACCGGCGGCACAGGGGTCCTACGAGCAGTACTTC. Encoded protein: CASSPAAQGSYEQYF.

The chain joins TRBV11-2 to TRBJ2-1; D is ambiguous. V was pared by 2 bases and J by 0 bases, with 5 bases between. The length of the CDR3 is 14 residues. The germline gives CDR1 SGHAT, CDR2 FQNNGV. DNA for the CDR3: TGTGCCAGCAGCTTATCGCGCTCCTACAATGAGCAGTTCTTC. Translated: CASSLSRSYNEQFF.

This rearrangement joins TRBV25-1 to TRBJ2-2, with D possibly TRBD2 on 6 matching bases. The ends were cut back, 4 bases at V and 6 bases at J, with 12 bases in the middle. Germline assignment: CDR1 MGHDK and CDR2 SYGVNS. This CDR3 is built from 14 residues. This chain's CDR3 is CASSGLGGPGELFF. CDR3 bases: TGTGCCAGCAGTGGGCTAGGAGGGCCCGGGGAGCTGTTTTTT. Full variable domain (rest looked up from reference TRBV25-1 and TRBJ2-2): EADIYQTPRYLVIGTGKKITLECSQTMGHDKMYWYQQDPGMELHLIHYSYGVNSTEKGDLSSESTVSRIRTEHFPLTLESARPSHTSQYLCASSGLGGPGELFFGEGSRLTVL.

The CDR3 is CASSLQGPNTGELFF. CDR3 sequence (DNA): TGTGCCAGCAGCTTGCAGGGGCCGAACACCGGGGAGCTGTTTTTT. This sequence joins TRBV7-9 and TRBJ2-2; D perhaps matches TRBD1 (6 bases). Trimming pared 3 bases from V and 0 bases from J, leaving 8 bases between. The CDR3 consists of 15 residues. Germline CDR1 is SEHNR and CDR2 is FQNEAQ (reference sequence).

The chain links TRBV6-5 to TRBJ2-7; D perhaps matches TRBD1 (6 bases). The CDR3 spans 14 residues. Trimming stripped 6 bases from V and 2 bases from J, with 14 bases between. In germline, CDR1 is MNHEY, CDR2 SVGAGI. The DNA for the CDR3 is TGTGCCAGCAGACGAGAGACAGGCGCCTACGAGCAGTACTTC. This encodes CASRRETGAYEQYF.

The V call is TRBV6-6, the J call TRBJ2-2, with TRBD2 matching over 10 bases. From germline, CDR1 is MNHNY and CDR2 SVGAGI (reference sequence). The trim removed 7 bases at V and 4 bases at J, leaving 6 bases unmatched. The CDR3 contains 15 residues. CDR3 loop: CASIFSGGFTGELFF. As DNA, the CDR3 is TGTGCCAGCATTTTTAGCGGGGGGTTCACCGGGGAGCTGTTTTTT.

The CDR3 nucleotides read TGTGCCAGCAGCCAGGGACAGGGCGGCGCAGATACGCAGTATTTT. Its protein product is CASSQGQGGADTQYF. This chain links TRBV7-9 with TRBJ2-3; 9 bases match TRBD1. Looked up from germline, CDR1 is SEHNR and CDR2 is FQNEAQ (reference sequence). With V trimmed by 5 bases and J by 4 bases, 7 bases remained unmatched. This CDR3 comprises 15 residues.

The DNA of the CDR3 is TGTGCCAGCAGCTTAGATGGCAGGGTTAACACTGAAGCTTTCTTT. As protein: CASSLDGRVNTEAFF. V gene TRBV11-3 combines with J gene TRBJ1-1; D may be TRBD1 (5 bases). The CDR3 extends over 15 amino acids. The V gene's germline CDR1 is SGHNT and CDR2 YENEEA. V lost 0 bases and J 2 bases, leaving 10 bases between the germline ends.

This rearrangement joins TRBV6-5 to TRBJ2-2; D is possibly TRBD1 (6 bases). CDR1 and CDR2 (germline): MNHEY, SVGAGI. The CDR3 is made up of 15 amino acids. V lost 0 bases and J 5 bases, leaving 10 bases between the germline ends. The CDR3 DNA is TGTGCCAGCAGTTACTCATGGACAGTGACCGGGGAGCTGTTTTTT. Residues: CASSYSWTVTGELFF.

The chain is built from TRBV5-6 and TRBJ2-2; a possible D gene is TRBD2 (5 bases). Germline assignment: CDR1 SGHDT and CDR2 YYEEEE. This CDR3 contains 13 residues. Trimming took off 4 bases at V and 6 bases at J, with 10 bases between the two ends. CDR3 sequence: CASSSAGSGELFF. CDR3 coding DNA: TGTGCCAGCAGCAGTGCGGGTTCCGGGGAGCTGTTTTTT.

The V call is TRBV7-2, the J call TRBJ1-5; the D is unclear. V was trimmed by 5 bases and J by 3 bases, leaving 8 bases between them. Germline V gives CDR1 SGHTA, CDR2 FQGNSA. The CDR3 spans 13 residues. The CDR3 region is CASSADLNQPQHF. The CDR3 region has the DNA TGTGCCAGCAGCGCAGATCTCAATCAGCCCCAGCATTTT.

The rearrangement links TRBV5-1 to TRBJ1-1, with 10 bases lining up with TRBD1. Losses at the gene ends were 4 bases for V and 0 bases for J; bases not matched to a gene: 12. CDR3 length: 18 residues. CDR1 is SGHRS and CDR2 is YFSETQ in the germline V gene. Here the CDR3 reads CASSQYRRQGAMNTEAFF. Written as DNA, the CDR3 is TGCGCCAGCAGCCAATACCGCCGACAGGGGGCGATGAACACTGAAGCTTTCTTT.

This clone was counted a single time. This chain links TRBV6-5 with TRBJ1-3, with 10 bases lining up with TRBD1. The CDR3 has 15 residues. The V gene's germline CDR1 is MNHEY and CDR2 SVGAGI. V gave up 10 bases and J gave up 4 bases; unmatched junction bases: 10. This chain's CDR3 is CATQKDRGSGNTIYF. CDR3 nucleotides: TGTGCCACCCAAAAGGACAGGGGGTCAGGAAACACCATATATTTT.

The DNA of the CDR3 is TGTGCCAGCACCTTGACCTGGACAGGGAAGTCCGGTGGCTACACCTTC. This codes for CASTLTWTGKSGGYTF. The rearrangement joins TRBV28 to TRBJ1-2, with 8 positions matching TRBD1. Germline CDR1 is MDHEN and CDR2 is SYDVKM. With V trimmed by 7 bases and J by 7 bases, 17 bases remained unmatched. The CDR3 totals 16 residues.

This rearrangement joins TRBV5-1 to TRBJ2-7, with 10 nucleotides matching TRBD2. In germline, CDR1 is SGHRS, CDR2 YFSETQ. The CDR3 extends over 15 amino acids. With V trimmed by 1 base and J by 7 bases, 8 bases remained unmatched. The CDR3 sequence: CASSLLSSGSDEQYF. Written as DNA, the CDR3 is TGCGCCAGCAGCTTGCTTTCTAGCGGGAGTGATGAGCAGTACTTC.

This clone appeared a single time. In DNA form, the CDR3 reads TGTGCCAGCACCAGTTCGGGGTTGAGCTCTGGGGCCAACGTCCTGACTTTC. It encodes CASTSSGLSSGANVLTF. The chain carries TRBV27 and TRBJ2-6; D might be TRBD2 (5 bases). The CDR3 is 17 amino acids. Trimming left V 7 bases short and J 0 bases short, with 16 bases between. Germline values: CDR1 MNHEY, CDR2 SMNVEV (reference sequence).

The chain is built from TRBV6-5 and TRBJ2-3; D is unclear. Trimming cost V 0 bases and J 2 bases, with 9 bases left between them. CDR1 and CDR2 from the germline V gene are MNHEY and SVGAGI. The CDR3 loop spans 15 amino acids. Written as DNA, the CDR3 is TGTGCCAGCAGTTACTCCCGCCAGTTCACAGATACGCAGTATTTT. It specifies CASSYSRQFTDTQYF.

The J gene is TRBJ1-1, the V gene TRBV6-6; D uncertain. This CDR3 is built from 15 residues. Germline CDR1 reads MNHNY; CDR2 reads SVGAGI (reference sequence). The V gene lost 2 bases and the J gene lost 5 bases, with 15 bases spanning the gap. The CDR3 sequence is CASSYGGLTGTEAFF. The CDR3 region has the DNA TGTGCCAGCAGTTACGGAGGCTTAACGGGGACTGAAGCTTTCTTT.

V gene TRBV6-1 combines with J gene TRBJ2-5; TRBD1 agrees at 8 bases. This CDR3 is built from 15 residues. Per germline, CDR1 MNHNS and CDR2 SASEGT. The junction had 9 bases not matched to a gene; V was cut back by 6 bases and J by 3 bases. The CDR3 nucleotides are TGTGCCAGCAGACGTAACCAGGACAGGGAAGAGACCCAGTACTTC. Translation gives CASRRNQDREETQYF.